This is a list of T cell receptor beta chains from one sample in a study of blood T cell repertoires in COVID-19. Profiling relied on immunoSEQ multiplex PCR, and the TCRdb table lists in-frame clones only, not all of them. The table has about 210,000 clones, about 91% seen once. The source material was PBMCs or T cells enriched from blood (not recorded which). The source is a man between 18 and 35 years old with acute COVID-19. Both conserved end residues are part of each CDR3. D genes are given only for firm matches. Only part of the rows carry a size: once, few, many, or a class if the clone is expanded.

j_call | v_call | clone_size | d_call | cdr3_aa | cdr3_nt
TRBJ2-2 | TRBV13 | once | . | CASSYSAVAAAGELFF | TGTGCCAGCAGCTACAGTGCAGTGGCCGCCGCGGGGGAGCTGTTTTTT
TRBJ2-2 | TRBV5-8 | . | TRBD1 | CASSDRVTGELFF | TGTGCCAGCAGCGACAGGGTCACCGGGGAGCTGTTTTTT
TRBJ1-3 | TRBV14 | . | . | CASSQTVLSGNTIYF | TGTGCCAGCAGCCAAACAGTTCTCTCTGGAAACACCATATATTTT
TRBJ2-3 | TRBV29-1 | . | TRBD2 | CSVTSESTDTQYF | TGCAGCGTTACTAGCGAAAGCACAGATACGCAGTATTTT
TRBJ2-2 | TRBV7-2 | . | . | CASSFTSSSGELFF | TGTGCCAGCAGCTTTACTAGCTCTTCCGGGGAGCTGTTTTTT
TRBJ1-1 | TRBV29-1 | . | . | CSVRERYMNTEAFF | TGCAGCGTTCGGGAGAGATACATGAACACTGAAGCTTTCTTT
TRBJ1-2 | TRBV19 | . | TRBD1 | CASSIDDRAGLHGYTF | TGTGCCAGTAGTATAGACGACAGGGCGGGACTTCATGGCTACACCTTC
TRBJ2-7 | TRBV3-1/TRBV3-2 | . | TRBD2 | CASSLASGRAPEQYF | TGTGCCAGCAGCCTGGCTAGCGGGAGGGCCCCCGAGCAGTACTTC
TRBJ2-1 | TRBV28 | . | TRBD2 | CASSPRGSGRAYNEQFF | TGTGCCAGCAGTCCTCGTGGTAGCGGGAGGGCCTACAATGAGCAGTTCTTC
TRBJ1-1 | TRBV28 | . | . | CASSFSMGQGSGTEAFF | TGTGCCAGCAGTTTCTCCATGGGGCAGGGATCAGGCACTGAAGCTTTCTTT
TRBJ2-1 | TRBV7-3 | . | TRBD2 | CASSPGSGSSNEQFF | TGTGCCAGCAGCCCTGGGAGCGGGAGTAGCAATGAGCAGTTCTTC
TRBJ2-5 | TRBV5-1 | once | . | CASGIGGQETQYF | TGCGCCAGCGGGATCGGAGGGCAGGAGACCCAGTACTTC
TRBJ2-7 | TRBV4-1 | . | . | CASSAGTRVDWGEQYF | TGCGCCAGCAGCGCCGGGACACGTGTTGACTGGGGCGAGCAGTACTTC
TRBJ2-7 | TRBV27 | few | TRBD2 | CASSLSATSVISYEQYF | TGTGCCAGCAGTCTGAGTGCTACTAGCGTAATCTCCTACGAGCAGTACTTC
TRBJ2-1 | TRBV6-5 | . | TRBD2 | CASGIAGGVGEQFF | TGTGCCAGCGGAATAGCGGGAGGGGTGGGTGAGCAGTTCTTC
TRBJ1-3 | TRBV5-5 | . | . | CASSAEGHSGNTIYF | TGTGCCAGCAGCGCCGAGGGACATTCTGGAAACACCATATATTTT
TRBJ1-3 | TRBV9 | once | . | CASSGPQGGPSGNTIYF | TGTGCCAGCAGCGGACCGCAGGGAGGCCCCTCTGGAAACACCATATATTTT
TRBJ2-1 | TRBV4-2 | . | . | CASSQEQYSYNEQFF | TGTGCCAGCAGCCAAGAGCAGTACTCCTACAATGAGCAGTTCTTC
TRBJ1-4 | TRBV28 | few | TRBD1 | CASSRRDRVVGSEKLFF | TGTGCCAGCAGCCGCCGGGACAGGGTTGTGGGAAGTGAAAAACTGTTTTTT
TRBJ1-2 | TRBV3-1/TRBV3-2 | . | TRBD1 | CASSPGQGPFSHYGYTF | TGTGCCAGCAGCCCCGGACAGGGACCCTTCTCACACTATGGCTACACCTTC
TRBJ2-3 | TRBV20-1 | . | . | CSAPGTDTQYF | TGCAGTGCCCCGGGAACAGATACGCAGTATTTT
TRBJ2-7 | TRBV28 | . | . | CASSLRTSPYEQYF | TGTGCCAGCAGTTTACGGACATCTCCCTACGAGCAGTACTTC
TRBJ2-1 | TRBV29-1 | . | TRBD2 | CSVVRLAGASRNEQFF | TGCAGCGTTGTGAGACTAGCGGGAGCCTCAAGGAATGAGCAGTTCTTC
TRBJ1-4 | TRBV18 | . | TRBD1 | CASSPQIRTGKSEKLFF | TGTGCCAGCTCACCTCAGATCCGGACAGGGAAGAGTGAAAAACTGTTTTTT
TRBJ1-3 | TRBV2 | few | TRBD1 | CASSDRGSGNTIYF | TGTGCCAGCAGTGACAGGGGGTCTGGAAACACCATATATTTT
TRBJ2-1 | TRBV28 | . | TRBD2 | CASTIAGGHSYNEQFF | TGTGCCAGCACGATTGCGGGAGGGCACTCCTACAATGAGCAGTTCTTC
TRBJ2-7 | TRBV19 | . | TRBD1 | CASANQGAYEGVFYEQYF | TGTGCCAGTGCTAATCAGGGGGCCTACGAGGGGGTCTTCTACGAGCAGTACTTC
TRBJ1-1 | TRBV28 | . | . | CASRWTAVNTEAFF | TGTGCCAGCAGATGGACAGCCGTGAACACTGAAGCTTTCTTT
TRBJ1-2 | TRBV10-1 | . | . | CASSAVQDTNYGYTF | TGCGCCAGCAGTGCCGTACAGGATACTAACTATGGCTACACCTTC
TRBJ2-3 | TRBV10-3 | . | . | CAISESFGAGTDTQYF | TGTGCCATCAGTGAGTCATTCGGAGCCGGGACAGATACGCAGTATTTT
TRBJ1-1 | TRBV19 | medium-sized | . | CASSTEQGSTEAFF | TGTGCCAGTAGTACCGAACAGGGTTCCACTGAAGCTTTCTTT
TRBJ2-7 | TRBV28 | . | TRBD1 | CASSLLGTGVAEQYF | TGTGCCAGCAGTTTACTGGGGACAGGCGTTGCCGAGCAGTACTTC
TRBJ1-4 | TRBV28 | . | . | CASRRPSNEKLFF | TGTGCCAGCAGAAGGCCTAGTAATGAAAAACTGTTTTTT
TRBJ2-7 | TRBV25-1 | . | . | CASSRQGAVGGNYEQYF | TGTGCCAGCAGTAGACAGGGAGCGGTCGGGGGAAATTACGAGCAGTACTTC
TRBJ2-7 | TRBV20-1 | . | . | CSATSAYEQYF | TGCAGTGCTACTAGCGCCTACGAGCAGTACTTC
TRBJ1-1 | TRBV11-3 | once | TRBD1 | CASSVRDRVGTEAFF | TGTGCCAGCAGCGTGAGGGACAGGGTAGGGACTGAAGCTTTCTTT
TRBJ1-3 | TRBV6-6 | . | . | CASSYSSLTAGNTIYF | TGTGCCAGCAGTTACTCGAGCCTAACCGCTGGAAACACCATATATTTT
TRBJ2-2 | TRBV19 | . | . | CASSPWLQNTGELFF | TGTGCCAGTAGTCCTTGGCTTCAGAACACCGGGGAGCTGTTTTTT
TRBJ2-3 | TRBV25-1 | . | TRBD2 | CASAAHGGSGTDTQYF | TGTGCCAGCGCCGCCCATGGCGGGAGTGGCACAGATACGCAGTATTTT
TRBJ1-2 | TRBV27 | many | TRBD1 | CASSPRTGEGYTF | TGTGCCAGCAGTCCACGCACAGGGGAAGGCTACACCTTC
TRBJ2-7 | TRBV5-6 | . | . | CASSPGTYEQYF | TGTGCCAGCAGCCCGGGGACCTACGAGCAGTACTTC
TRBJ2-7 | TRBV10-2 | . | TRBD1 | CASSETTGGEQYF | TGCGCCAGCAGTGAGACTACAGGGGGCGAGCAGTACTTC
TRBJ2-1 | TRBV27 | . | . | CASSLTGAGNYNEQFF | TGTGCCAGCAGTTTAACCGGCGCGGGTAACTACAATGAGCAGTTCTTC
TRBJ2-2 | TRBV13 | . | TRBD2 | CASSPPGLAGMRDTGELFF | TGTGCCAGCAGTCCACCGGGACTAGCGGGAATGAGGGACACCGGGGAGCTGTTTTTT
TRBJ1-6 | TRBV10-3 | . | TRBD1 | CAISESDRVSSPLHF | TGTGCCATCAGTGAGTCGGACAGGGTGAGTTCACCCCTCCACTTT
TRBJ2-3 | TRBV7-3 | . | . | CASSPGSDTDTQYF | TGTGCCAGCAGCCCCGGTAGCGACACAGATACGCAGTATTTT
TRBJ1-1 | TRBV12-3/TRBV12-4 | . | . | CASSWEGWTEAFF | TGTGCCAGCAGTTGGGAGGGATGGACTGAAGCTTTCTTT
TRBJ1-5 | TRBV5-5 | . | TRBD1 | CASSPDRNQPQHF | TGTGCCAGCAGCCCGGACAGGAATCAGCCCCAGCATTTT
TRBJ1-2 | TRBV28 | . | TRBD1 | CASSYQGTAPMAGYTF | TGTGCCAGCAGTTACCAGGGGACAGCCCCTATGGCTGGCTACACCTTC
TRBJ2-7 | TRBV7-2 | . | . | CASSQTRNGNEQYF | TGTGCCAGCAGCCAGACTAGAAATGGCAACGAGCAGTACTTC
TRBJ2-7 | TRBV5-1 | . | TRBD2 | CASSLFSGDYEQYF | TGCGCCAGCAGCTTGTTTAGCGGGGATTACGAGCAGTACTTC
TRBJ2-1 | TRBV25-1 | . | TRBD2 | CASSTAGGPYNEQFF | TGTGCCAGCAGTACAGCGGGAGGACCCTACAATGAGCAGTTCTTC